This entry lists 28 T cell receptor beta chains sequenced from one sample in a study of blood T cell repertoires in COVID-19. This table comes from immunoSEQ multiplex PCR, and its TCRdb copy is limited to in-frame clones, with some not included. The sample holds roughly 150,000 clones; approximately 85% are singletons and the top ten take more than 6.5%. Sequenced: peripheral blood. The receptors were sampled from a woman aged 55-69 years with COVID-19, enrolled during active disease.

This clone is a singleton in its sample. The gene calls are TRBV5-1 and TRBJ2-3; tentatively, D is TRBD1 (6 bases). V was pared by 4 bases and J by 6 bases, with 18 bases between. The CDR3 is made up of 15 amino acids. The germline CDR1 and CDR2 sequences are SGHRS and YFSETQ. As DNA, the CDR3 is TGCGCCAGCAGCCCGGGACATGGAAAGAGGGATACGCAGTATTTT. Translating it yields CASSPGHGKRDTQYF.

The chain uses TRBV7-2 and TRBJ2-5; a possible D gene is TRBD2 (6 bases). The V gene's germline CDR1 is SGHTA and CDR2 FQGNSA. This CDR3 spans 15 amino acids. V lost 0 bases to trimming and J lost 5 bases, with 13 bases between them. CDR3 region: CASSLAGSRVETQYF. The CDR3 DNA is TGTGCCAGCAGCTTAGCCGGGAGCCGGGTGGAGACCCAGTACTTC.

The chain links TRBV3-1 (or the pseudogene TRBV3-2) to TRBJ2-4; 8 bases map to TRBD2. This CDR3 region has 14 residues. Germline-derived CDR1 and CDR2 are LGHDT and YNNKEL (reference sequence). V shed 4 bases, J shed 8 bases, and the junction held 7 bases outside the gene matches. This CDR3 is CASSPGGASDIQYF. The CDR3 DNA sequence: TGTGCCAGCAGCCCGGGGGGGGCTTCGGACATTCAGTACTTC.

This chain connects TRBV20-1 to TRBJ1-5; TRBD1 aligns across 7 bases. Trimming cost V 3 bases and J 7 bases; bases outside gene matches: 12. This CDR3 contains 15 residues. Germline V lookup: CDR1 DFQATT, CDR2 SNEGSKA (reference sequence). The CDR3 protein is CSASLTGRGRQPQHF. CDR3 DNA: TGCAGTGCTAGTTTAACGGGCAGGGGGAGACAGCCCCAGCATTTT.

This clone was observed a single time. The rearrangement uses TRBV18 and TRBJ2-7; D ambiguous. There are 12 residues in the CDR3. Germline V CDR1 and CDR2: KGHSH, LQKENI. Trimming stripped 2 bases from V and 3 bases from J, with 5 bases between. CDR3 DNA sequence: TGTGCCAGCTCACCAAACAGCTACGAGCAGTACGTC. This encodes CASSPNSYEQYV.

The chain has TRBV28 and TRBJ1-1, with a possible D match to TRBD1 (6 bases). The CDR3 has 16 amino acids. The ends were cut back, 4 bases at V and 2 bases at J, with 17 bases in the middle. Per the germline V gene, CDR1 is MDHEN and CDR2 is SYDVKM. As DNA, the CDR3 is TGTGCCAGCAGTTCGCCCGGGACAAAAGCAAACACTGAAGCTTTCTTT. Its protein product is CASSSPGTKANTEAFF.

The chain is built from TRBV10-3 and TRBJ1-4; 7 nucleotides match TRBD1. Per the germline V gene, CDR1 is ENHRY and CDR2 is SYGVKD. The CDR3 length is 13 residues. J was trimmed by 5 bases and V by 8 bases; bases with no gene match: 5. The CDR3 here is CAIGTAKNEKLFF. CDR3 nucleotide sequence: TGTGCCATCGGGACAGCAAAGAATGAAAAACTGTTTTTT.

V is TRBV19 and J is TRBJ1-1, with TRBD1 as a possible D gene (5 bases). The germline gives CDR1 LNHDA, CDR2 SQIVND (reference sequence). The V gene lost 5 bases and the J gene lost 0 bases, with 13 bases spanning the gap. This CDR3 comprises 15 residues. The CDR3, as DNA: TGTGCCAGTAGTGGAGTCGTAGGGGTGAACACTGAAGCTTTCTTT. Translating it yields CASSGVVGVNTEAFF. The full variable domain, with the rest looked up from reference TRBV19 and TRBJ1-1, is DGGITQSPKYLFRKEGQNVTLSCEQNLNHDAMYWYRQDPGQGLRLIYYSQIVNDFQKGDIAEGYSVSREKKESFPLTVTSAQKNPTAFYLCASSGVVGVNTEAFFGQGTRLTVV.

This clone was recorded many times. As DNA, the CDR3 is TGTGCCAGTAGGGAACAGGGAGAAAATCAGCCCCAGCATTTT. It yields the protein CASREQGENQPQHF. This rearrangement joins TRBV19 to TRBJ1-5; the D gene is possibly TRBD1 (6 bases). The CDR3 is made up of 14 amino acids. V lost 6 bases, J lost 4 bases, and 13 bases lay in between. Germline assignment: CDR1 LNHDA and CDR2 SQIVND (reference sequence).

The chain couples TRBV6-1 to TRBJ1-5; possibly TRBD1 for D (6 bases). This CDR3 contains 15 residues. V lost 2 bases, J lost 2 bases, and 10 bases lay in between. Germline assignment: CDR1 MNHNS and CDR2 SASEGT. The CDR3, as DNA: TGTGCCAGCAGTGAATGGGACAAGGGCAATCAGCCCCAGCATTTT. Amino acids: CASSEWDKGNQPQHF.

The CDR3 loop reads CASTRSRGSGANVLTF. The DNA of the CDR3 is TGTGCCAGCACCCGATCCAGGGGCTCTGGGGCCAACGTCCTGACTTTC. The chain is built from TRBV2 and TRBJ2-6; TRBD1 might be the D (6 bases). The CDR3 is 16 residues long. Trimming left V 7 bases short and J 0 bases short, with 13 bases between. CDR1 and CDR2 from the germline V gene are SNHLY and FYNNEI.

The V call is TRBV10-1, the J call TRBJ2-7; a possible D gene is TRBD2 (7 bases). V shed 3 bases and J shed 3 bases, with 12 bases lying between them. Germline CDR1 WNHNN, CDR2 SYGVQD (reference sequence). CDR3 length equals 14 residues. The CDR3 DNA reads as TGCGCCAGCAGTGAAGGGGGGGATTTCTACGAGCAGTACTTC. Amino acid sequence: CASSEGGDFYEQYF.

CDR3 bases: TGTGCCAGCAGCCAAGACAGGGTGGGGGGTACTGAAGCTTTCTTT. Translating gives CASSQDRVGGTEAFF. This chain links TRBV14 with TRBJ1-1; possibly TRBD1 for D (5 bases). The CDR3 runs to 15 residues. Germline values: CDR1 SGHDN, CDR2 FVKESK. The V end lost 0 bases, the J end lost 5 bases, and 13 bases lay between the germline ends.

This sequence joins TRBV7-9 and TRBJ2-5; 8 bases fit TRBD2. CDR1 and CDR2 (germline): SEHNR, FQNEAQ (reference sequence). V lost 3 bases to trimming and J lost 4 bases; unmatched junction nucleotides: 4. The CDR3 loop spans 14 amino acids. CDR3 sequence reads: CASSFVLAGETQYF. The CDR3 nucleotides read TGTGCCAGCAGCTTCGTCCTAGCGGGAGAGACCCAGTACTTC.

CDR3 nucleotides: TGTGCCAGCACCAGAACCGGGGGGCCTGGGGCCAACGTCCTGACTTTC. It yields the protein CASTRTGGPGANVLTF. The chain combines TRBV11-2 with TRBJ2-6, with TRBD2 as a possible D gene (7 bases). The CDR3 sequence is 16 residues long. In germline, CDR1 is SGHAT, CDR2 FQNNGV. The germline V and J ends were trimmed by 7 bases and 2 bases, with 15 bases remaining between them.

The chain employs TRBV19 and TRBJ1-1; 7 bases match TRBD1. CDR1 LNHDA and CDR2 SQIVND come from the germline V gene (reference sequence). CDR3 size: 16 residues. The J segment lost 0 bases and the V segment lost 2 bases, leaving 6 bases of the junction unmatched. The CDR3 nucleotides are TGTGCCAGTAGTATACTGGGACAGCCCATGAACACTGAAGCTTTCTTT. Its protein product is CASSILGQPMNTEAFF.

V and J are TRBV19 and TRBJ1-2; D unresolved. V lost 8 bases to trimming and J lost 0 bases, with 7 bases between them. Germline loops: CDR1 LNHDA, CDR2 SQIVND (reference sequence). This CDR3 contains 12 residues. CDR3 coding DNA: TGTGCCAGTGCCGGGGCTAACTATGGCTACACCTTC. Its protein product is CASAGANYGYTF.

J is TRBJ2-1 and V is TRBV6-5; 8 bases align to TRBD1. Germline trimming cut 5 bases from V and 4 bases from J; bases unmatched to any gene: 7. From germline, CDR1 is MNHEY and CDR2 SVGAGI. The CDR3 covers 15 residues. The CDR3 coding sequence is TGTGCCAGCAGTCTAGGACAGGGACAGTACAATGAGCAGTTCTTC. Translated, it gives CASSLGQGQYNEQFF.

This clone was found once. CDR3 sequence: CASSSLTGSTEAFF. The CDR3 DNA follows: TGTGCCAGCAGTTCCTTGACAGGGAGCACTGAAGCTTTCTTT. This chain uses TRBV6-5 with TRBJ1-1; 7 bases map to TRBD1. The junction had 6 bases not matched to a gene; V was cut back by 4 bases and J by 4 bases. Germline CDR1 reads MNHEY; CDR2 reads SVGAGI. This CDR3 has 14 amino acids.

This clone has a handful of counts. The rearrangement uses TRBV4-1 and TRBJ1-2; unclear D gene. The CDR3 extends over 15 amino acids. Trimming shortened V by 1 base and J by 4 bases, and 13 bases separated the two germline ends. From germline, CDR1 is MGHRA and CDR2 YSYEKL. As DNA, the CDR3 is TGCGCCAGCAGCCAAGCCCGCGATACTAGCTATGGCTACACCTTC. This translates into CASSQARDTSYGYTF.

The chain is built from TRBV7-9 and TRBJ1-6; 7 nucleotides agree with TRBD1. V shed 4 bases and J 0 bases; nucleotides not matched to a gene: 6. The CDR3 has 17 amino acids. Germline CDR1 reads SEHNR; CDR2 reads FQNEAQ (reference sequence). CDR3 nucleotides: TGTGCCAGCAGCTCAATAGGGGGCAGCTCCTATAATTCACCCCTCCACTTT. As protein: CASSSIGGSSYNSPLHF.

In this sample, this clone turned up a few times. The rearrangement links TRBV7-8 to TRBJ2-7; D unresolved. The CDR3 extends over 15 amino acids. The V and J ends lost 2 bases and 2 bases respectively, with 13 bases between them. In germline, CDR1 is SGHVS, CDR2 FQNEAQ. CDR3: CASSLTAPGPYEQYF. For the CDR3, the DNA is TGTGCCAGCAGCTTAACCGCCCCCGGTCCCTACGAGCAGTACTTC.

V is TRBV27 and J is TRBJ1-1; possibly TRBD1 for D (6 bases). The CDR3 covers 14 residues. Germline loops: CDR1 MNHEY, CDR2 SMNVEV (reference sequence). V lost 2 bases and J lost 0, with 7 bases in between. CDR3: CASSLRTVNTEAFF. DNA for the CDR3: TGTGCCAGCAGTTTAAGGACAGTGAACACTGAAGCTTTCTTT.

The chain is built from TRBV19 and TRBJ1-5; D ambiguous. CDR3 length: 14 residues. V lost 7 bases, J lost 2 bases, and 12 bases lay in between. CDR1 is LNHDA and CDR2 is SQIVND in the germline V gene (reference sequence). The CDR3 region has the DNA TGTGCCAGTAAGGACTCCTCTGGCAATCAGCCCCAGCATTTT. Translating it yields CASKDSSGNQPQHF.

The chain is built from TRBV6-6 and TRBJ2-3; D possibly corresponds to TRBD2 (5 bases). Germline CDR1 is MNHNY and CDR2 is SVGAGI (reference sequence). The V end lost 7 bases, the J end lost 2 bases, and 16 bases lay between the germline ends. CDR3 size: 15 residues. The CDR3 coding sequence is TGTGCCAGCACCAAAGGTGGGCGGGCCACAGATACGCAGTATTTT. It codes for CASTKGGRATDTQYF.

This CDR3 is CASSSPQGSNTEAFF. In DNA form, the CDR3 reads TGTGCCAGCAGCTCACCACAGGGCTCGAACACTGAAGCTTTCTTT. The chain employs TRBV7-9 and TRBJ1-1; a possible D gene is TRBD1 (6 bases). Germline assignment: CDR1 SEHNR and CDR2 FQNEAQ (reference sequence). The CDR3 spans 15 residues. Trimming removed 4 bases from V and 1 base from J, with 13 bases in between.

V is TRBV14 and J is TRBJ1-2; possible D gene TRBD1, 6 bases. CDR3 length: 14 residues. Germline assignment: CDR1 SGHDN and CDR2 FVKESK. Trimming cost V 2 bases and J 6 bases, with 13 bases left between them. CDR3 residues: CASSQLGGLDGYTF. The CDR3, as DNA: TGTGCCAGCAGCCAACTCGGGGGGCTCGATGGCTACACCTTC.

The chain joins TRBV11-2 to TRBJ2-7; 8 positions match TRBD1. Germline V gives CDR1 SGHAT, CDR2 FQNNGV. CDR3 length equals 15 residues. The V gene end was trimmed by 2 bases and the J gene end by 5 bases; junction bases not matched to a gene: 8. DNA of the CDR3: TGTGCCAGCAGCTTACCGGGACAGGTTAGAAACGAGCAGTACTTC. It codes for CASSLPGQVRNEQYF. Full variable domain (missing parts from reference TRBV11-2 and TRBJ2-7): EAGVAQSPRYKIIEKRQSVAFWCNPISGHATLYWYQQILGQGPKLLIQFQNNGVVDDSQLPKDRFSAERLKGVDSTLKIQPAKLEDSAVYLCASSLPGQVRNEQYFGPGTRLTVT.